These T cell receptor beta chains were read from a single sample in a study of early T cells in non-severe SARS-CoV-2 infection. TCRdb analysed the 5' RACE reads with MiXCR anew, one entry per CDR3 protein. The table records 55,000 to 85,000 distinct CDR3 sequences, 9% to 10% of them present only once. This sample comprised whole blood, obtained at baseline. These receptors all stem from an adult who was a healthcare worker with PCR-confirmed SARS-CoV-2 infection or an uninfected control (not recorded which). Both conserved end residues are part of each CDR3. D genes are given only for firm matches. Not every row has a clone size; where given, it reads once, few, many or a size class.

V gene: TRBV2; clone size: few; J gene: TRBJ2-3; CDR3 length: 14; D gene: TRBD2; CDR3 DNA: TGTGCCAGCAGGAGACTAGCGGGAACAGATACGCAGTATTTT; CDR3 protein: CASRRLAGTDTQYF
V gene: TRBV4-1; clone size: .; J gene: TRBJ1-2; CDR3 length: 15; D gene: .; CDR3 DNA: TGCGCCAGCAGCCAAGATCGGCAGACAAGCTATGGCTACACCTTC; CDR3 protein: CASSQDRQTSYGYTF
V gene: TRBV2; clone size: many; J gene: TRBJ2-3; CDR3 length: 13; D gene: .; CDR3 DNA: TGTGCCAGCAGGAGGGGGGGAGAGGATACGCAGTATTTT; CDR3 protein: CASRRGGEDTQYF
V gene: TRBV27; clone size: .; J gene: TRBJ2-7; CDR3 length: 14; D gene: TRBD2; CDR3 DNA: TGTGCCAGCAGTACCGGGACTAAAGTATACGAGCAGTACTTC; CDR3 protein: CASSTGTKVYEQYF
V gene: TRBV6-2/TRBV6-3; clone size: .; J gene: TRBJ2-7; CDR3 length: 16; D gene: .; CDR3 DNA: TGTGCCAGCAGTTACTCGATGGGGGATCAACGCTACGAGCAGTACTTC; CDR3 protein: CASSYSMGDQRYEQYF
V gene: TRBV11-2; clone size: .; J gene: TRBJ1-1; CDR3 length: 16; D gene: TRBD1; CDR3 DNA: TGTGCCAGCAGCCCCCGACAGGGGGGGAGGAACACTGAAGCTTTCTTT; CDR3 protein: CASSPRQGGRNTEAFF
V gene: TRBV6-5; clone size: few; J gene: TRBJ1-5; CDR3 length: 13; D gene: .; CDR3 DNA: TGTGCCAGCAGTTACAAGGGGGATCAGCCCCAGCATTTT; CDR3 protein: CASSYKGDQPQHF
V gene: TRBV9; clone size: .; J gene: TRBJ2-2; CDR3 length: 14; D gene: .; CDR3 DNA: TGTGCCAGCAGCGTGACGGAGGGCACCGGGGAGCTGTTTTTT; CDR3 protein: CASSVTEGTGELFF
V gene: TRBV6-2/TRBV6-3; clone size: many; J gene: TRBJ1-5; CDR3 length: 13; D gene: TRBD1; CDR3 DNA: TGTGCCAGCAGTTACGACAGGGGTCAGCCCCAGCATTTT; CDR3 protein: CASSYDRGQPQHF
V gene: TRBV7-3; clone size: few; J gene: TRBJ2-1; CDR3 length: 11; D gene: .; CDR3 DNA: TGTGCCAGCAGCCTCGAAGCTGAGCAGTTCTTC; CDR3 protein: CASSLEAEQFF
V gene: TRBV28; clone size: many; J gene: TRBJ1-1; CDR3 length: 13; D gene: .; CDR3 DNA: TGTGCCATATCCGGGGGGAGGGTGACTGAAGCTTTCTTT; CDR3 protein: CAISGGRVTEAFF
V gene: TRBV5-5; clone size: many; J gene: TRBJ1-3; CDR3 length: 17; D gene: TRBD1; CDR3 DNA: TGTGCCAGCAGCTTACCGACAGGGGGGCCCTCTGGAAACACCATATATTTT; CDR3 protein: CASSLPTGGPSGNTIYF
V gene: TRBV11-2; clone size: .; J gene: TRBJ2-2; CDR3 length: 16; D gene: .; CDR3 DNA: TGTGCCAGCAGTCAAACAGTAATTTACCACACCGGGGAGCTGTTTTTT; CDR3 protein: CASSQTVIYHTGELFF
V gene: TRBV29-1; clone size: .; J gene: TRBJ2-1; CDR3 length: 14; D gene: .; CDR3 DNA: TGCAGCGTTGCAACACGGAAAACCTACAATGAGCAGTTCTTC; CDR3 protein: CSVATRKTYNEQFF
V gene: TRBV28; clone size: once; J gene: TRBJ1-1; CDR3 length: 15; D gene: .; CDR3 DNA: TGTGCCAGCAGTTTATCGGCGGGACCGAACACTGAAGCTTTCTTT; CDR3 protein: CASSLSAGPNTEAFF
V gene: TRBV28; clone size: few; J gene: TRBJ1-6; CDR3 length: 12; D gene: TRBD1; CDR3 DNA: TGTGCCATCAAGACAGGGAAATCACCCCTCCACTTT; CDR3 protein: CAIKTGKSPLHF
V gene: TRBV6-2/TRBV6-3; clone size: many; J gene: TRBJ2-7; CDR3 length: 11; D gene: .; CDR3 DNA: TGTGCCAGCAGTTACGCCCAGGAGCAGTACTTC; CDR3 protein: CASSYAQEQYF
V gene: TRBV24-1; clone size: few; J gene: TRBJ2-1; CDR3 length: 15; D gene: TRBD2; CDR3 DNA: TGTGCCACCAGAGGAACTAGCGGGAGCGTAAATGAGCAGTTCTTC; CDR3 protein: CATRGTSGSVNEQFF
V gene: TRBV5-4; clone size: few; J gene: TRBJ2-7; CDR3 length: 13; D gene: TRBD1; CDR3 DNA: TGTGCCAGCAGTGTACAGGGGGCGAACGAGCAGTACTTC; CDR3 protein: CASSVQGANEQYF
V gene: TRBV12-3/TRBV12-4; clone size: many; J gene: TRBJ2-7; CDR3 length: 13; D gene: TRBD1; CDR3 DNA: TGTGCCAGCTCGAGGGACAGGGCCTACGAGCAGTACTTC; CDR3 protein: CASSRDRAYEQYF
V gene: TRBV7-2; clone size: few; J gene: TRBJ2-5; CDR3 length: 14; D gene: .; CDR3 DNA: TGTGCCAGCAGCTTAGGGCGGTTTCAAGAGACCCAGTACTTC; CDR3 protein: CASSLGRFQETQYF
V gene: TRBV25-1; clone size: .; J gene: TRBJ2-5; CDR3 length: 16; D gene: TRBD1; CDR3 DNA: TGTGCCAGCAGTGCCGGACAGGGGGCTTGGCAAGAGACCCAGTACTTC; CDR3 protein: CASSAGQGAWQETQYF
V gene: TRBV18; clone size: many; J gene: TRBJ1-1; CDR3 length: 18; D gene: .; CDR3 DNA: TGTGCCAGCTCACCACCTTTCACCATCGGTGGCCGCGACACTGAAGCTTTCTTT; CDR3 protein: CASSPPFTIGGRDTEAFF
V gene: TRBV28; clone size: many; J gene: TRBJ1-4; CDR3 length: 13; D gene: TRBD1; CDR3 DNA: TGTGCCAGCAGGGACAGGAGTCGGGAAAAACTGTTTTTT; CDR3 protein: CASRDRSREKLFF
V gene: TRBV2; clone size: many; J gene: TRBJ2-1; CDR3 length: 16; D gene: TRBD1; CDR3 DNA: TGTGCCAGCAGGGAGACCAGGGGGCCCCGATACAATGAGCAGTTCTTC; CDR3 protein: CASRETRGPRYNEQFF
V gene: TRBV4-3; clone size: many; J gene: TRBJ2-1; CDR3 length: 15; D gene: TRBD2; CDR3 DNA: TGCGCCAGCAGCCCGGAGAGCGGGAGGGGTAATGAGCAGTTCTTC; CDR3 protein: CASSPESGRGNEQFF
V gene: TRBV7-8; clone size: many; J gene: TRBJ2-1; CDR3 length: 17; D gene: TRBD2; CDR3 DNA: TGTGCCAGCAGCTTAGTGGCTAGCGGATACTCCTACAATGAGCAGTTCTTC; CDR3 protein: CASSLVASGYSYNEQFF
V gene: TRBV27; clone size: .; J gene: TRBJ1-2; CDR3 length: 15; D gene: .; CDR3 DNA: TGTGCCAGCACTCCCGGGTATGGGGAGTTCTATGGCTACACCTTC; CDR3 protein: CASTPGYGEFYGYTF
V gene: TRBV7-2; clone size: .; J gene: TRBJ2-1; CDR3 length: 12; D gene: .; CDR3 DNA: TGTGCCAGCAGCTTGTTTCGGGAACCGGGGTTCTTC; CDR3 protein: CASSLFREPGFF
V gene: TRBV7-2; clone size: many; J gene: TRBJ2-7; CDR3 length: 15; D gene: .; CDR3 DNA: TGTGCCAGCAGCATCTACGGTGTCAGGGGCTACGAGCAGTACTTC; CDR3 protein: CASSIYGVRGYEQYF
V gene: TRBV5-1; clone size: few; J gene: TRBJ1-5; CDR3 length: 19; D gene: TRBD1; CDR3 DNA: TGCGCCAGCAGCTTGTTCCGGGACAGGGGGCTAGAGAGCAATCAGCCCCAGCATTTT; CDR3 protein: CASSLFRDRGLESNQPQHF
V gene: TRBV4-2; clone size: few; J gene: TRBJ1-2; CDR3 length: 19; D gene: TRBD1; CDR3 DNA: TGTGCCAGCAGCCAAGACGGTCGGGACAGGGGGCTAATTAACTATGGCTACACCTTC; CDR3 protein: CASSQDGRDRGLINYGYTF
V gene: TRBV19; clone size: .; J gene: TRBJ2-1; CDR3 length: 15; D gene: TRBD2; CDR3 DNA: TGTGCCAGTAGTCCTAGCGGGACCTCCTACAATGAGCAGTTCTTC; CDR3 protein: CASSPSGTSYNEQFF
V gene: TRBV7-2; clone size: many; J gene: TRBJ2-6; CDR3 length: 14; D gene: TRBD2; CDR3 DNA: TGTGCCAGCAGCCCCGGGACTAAGGCCAACGTCCTGACTTTC; CDR3 protein: CASSPGTKANVLTF
V gene: TRBV28; clone size: .; J gene: TRBJ2-6; CDR3 length: 15; D gene: .; CDR3 DNA: TGTGCCAGCAGTTTATCCAGGGCTGGGGCCAACGTCCTGACTTTC; CDR3 protein: CASSLSRAGANVLTF
V gene: TRBV5-1; clone size: few; J gene: TRBJ2-6; CDR3 length: 18; D gene: .; CDR3 DNA: TGCGCCAGCAGCTTAGGAACCCAGGGCCTCGCTGGGGCCAACGTCCTGACTTTC; CDR3 protein: CASSLGTQGLAGANVLTF
V gene: TRBV6-1; clone size: few; J gene: TRBJ1-5; CDR3 length: 14; D gene: .; CDR3 DNA: TGTGCCAGCAGCCTAACAGGTCGGGGGCAGCCCCAGCATTTT; CDR3 protein: CASSLTGRGQPQHF
V gene: TRBV4-1; clone size: .; J gene: TRBJ1-2; CDR3 length: 14; D gene: .; CDR3 DNA: TGCGCCAGCAGCCAAGTGAGCGGGATTTATGGCTACACCTTC; CDR3 protein: CASSQVSGIYGYTF
V gene: TRBV7-2; clone size: many; J gene: TRBJ2-1; CDR3 length: 16; D gene: TRBD2; CDR3 DNA: TGTGCCAGCAGCTTACGACATAGGACTAGTGGGAATGAGCAGTTCTTC; CDR3 protein: CASSLRHRTSGNEQFF
V gene: TRBV14; clone size: .; J gene: TRBJ2-1; CDR3 length: 16; D gene: TRBD2; CDR3 DNA: TGTGCCAGCAGCCAAGGGCTAGCGGGATTGGAAGATGAGCAGTTCTTC; CDR3 protein: CASSQGLAGLEDEQFF
V gene: TRBV6-5; clone size: .; J gene: TRBJ2-7; CDR3 length: 14; D gene: TRBD1; CDR3 DNA: TGTGCCAGCAGTTATGGGACAGGGGCCCTCGAGCAGTACTTC; CDR3 protein: CASSYGTGALEQYF
V gene: TRBV10-1; clone size: .; J gene: TRBJ2-7; CDR3 length: 14; D gene: TRBD2; CDR3 DNA: TGCGCCGAAATAGGGACTAGCGGGCCCTACGAGCAGTACTTC; CDR3 protein: CAEIGTSGPYEQYF
V gene: TRBV12-3/TRBV12-4; clone size: many; J gene: TRBJ2-2; CDR3 length: 13; D gene: .; CDR3 DNA: TGTGCCAGCAGTCTCCAGGGTACCGGGGAGCTGTTTTTT; CDR3 protein: CASSLQGTGELFF
V gene: TRBV7-9; clone size: .; J gene: TRBJ2-1; CDR3 length: 13; D gene: TRBD2; CDR3 DNA: TGTGCCAGCAGCCTAACTACTAGCGGAGAGCAGTTCTTC; CDR3 protein: CASSLTTSGEQFF
V gene: TRBV5-6; clone size: many; J gene: TRBJ2-7; CDR3 length: 13; D gene: .; CDR3 DNA: TGTGCCAGCAGCACCGAACACGGAGCCGAGCAGTACTTC; CDR3 protein: CASSTEHGAEQYF
V gene: TRBV12-3/TRBV12-4; clone size: few; J gene: TRBJ2-3; CDR3 length: 17; D gene: TRBD1; CDR3 DNA: TGTGCCAGCAGTATAACCCGACAGGGGCGTAGCACAGATACGCAGTATTTT; CDR3 protein: CASSITRQGRSTDTQYF
V gene: TRBV11-2; clone size: .; J gene: TRBJ2-5; CDR3 length: 15; D gene: TRBD1; CDR3 DNA: TGTGCCAGCAGCTTAGGGGACAGAGACCGAGAGACCCAGTACTTC; CDR3 protein: CASSLGDRDRETQYF
V gene: TRBV7-2; clone size: many; J gene: TRBJ2-1; CDR3 length: 15; D gene: TRBD2; CDR3 DNA: TGTGCCAGCAGCCAGTCTGGACTAGTATACAATGAGCAGTTCTTC; CDR3 protein: CASSQSGLVYNEQFF
V gene: TRBV4-1; clone size: few; J gene: TRBJ2-1; CDR3 length: 12; D gene: TRBD2; CDR3 DNA: TGCGCCAGCAGCCAAGGACTAGCGGGACTCTTTTTC; CDR3 protein: CASSQGLAGLFF
V gene: TRBV5-4; clone size: .; J gene: TRBJ2-1; CDR3 length: 15; D gene: TRBD2; CDR3 DNA: TGTGCCAGCAGCCAGGGACTAGCGGGAGAGCGGGGGGGGATCTTC; CDR3 protein: CASSQGLAGERGGIF
V gene: TRBV7-2; clone size: .; J gene: TRBJ2-7; CDR3 length: 15; D gene: TRBD2; CDR3 DNA: TGTGCCAGCAGCAGGGCGGGCGGGAGCTCCTACGAGCAGTACTTC; CDR3 protein: CASSRAGGSSYEQYF
V gene: TRBV9; clone size: few; J gene: TRBJ1-1; CDR3 length: 15; D gene: .; CDR3 DNA: TGTGCCAGCAGCGCAGCAGACAGCCTGAGGACTGAAGCTTTCTTT; CDR3 protein: CASSAADSLRTEAFF
V gene: TRBV28; clone size: few; J gene: TRBJ2-7; CDR3 length: 14; D gene: .; CDR3 DNA: TGTGCCAGCAGTCGATCCGGAGGGGGCTACGAGCAGTACTTC; CDR3 protein: CASSRSGGGYEQYF
V gene: TRBV4-2; clone size: many; J gene: TRBJ2-6; CDR3 length: 16; D gene: .; CDR3 DNA: TGTGCCAGCAGCCAAGCACTAGCTTCTGGGGCCAACGTCCTGACTTTC; CDR3 protein: CASSQALASGANVLTF